This is a list of T cell receptor beta chains from one sample in a study of T-cell memory formation after mild COVID-19. MiXCR, run by TCRdb on the 5' RACE reads, gives a single entry per CDR3 protein. Of 150,000 or so distinct CDR3 sequences detected, 20% to 25% appear once; the ten largest clones hold around a quarter. The sequencing sample was made of PBMCs or a T cell subset sorted from them (not recorded which). These TCRs come from an adult woman who had mild COVID-19 (a few samples of this study predate the infection). Cell type and time point are not known. The CDR3 runs from the conserved cysteine through the conserved F or W. The D gene is left open where the match is weak. Where a row states a size, it is once, few, many or the class of an expanded clone; other rows omit it.

TRBJ2-3	TRBD2	TRBV6-2/TRBV6-3	-	CASRSLLAGGTDTQYF	TGTGCCAGCAGATCCCTCCTAGCGGGGGGCACAGATACGCAGTATTTT
TRBJ2-5	-	TRBV19	-	CASSIGSTYSQETQYF	TGTGCCAGTAGTATCGGATCTACTTACTCTCAAGAGACCCAGTACTTC
TRBJ2-7	-	TRBV7-9	many	CASSLETYYEQYF	TGTGCCAGCAGCTTAGAGACCTACTACGAGCAGTACTTC
TRBJ2-7	-	TRBV15	-	CVLTQFEQYF	TGTGTCCTGACCCAATTTGAGCAGTACTTC
TRBJ2-1	-	TRBV29-1	-	CSVGTGTNEQFF	TGCAGCGTTGGTACAGGGACCAATGAGCAGTTCTTC
TRBJ2-7	-	TRBV29-1	-	CSAVGGNSYEQYF	TGCAGCGCCGTCGGGGGAAACTCCTACGAGCAGTACTTC
TRBJ2-7	TRBD1	TRBV7-9	few	CASSYTGQGLHEQYF	TGTGCCAGCAGCTACACGGGACAGGGGTTACACGAGCAGTACTTC
TRBJ2-3	TRBD1	TRBV7-6	-	CASSTNMRGQGTDTQYF	TGTGCCAGCAGCACCAATATGCGCGGACAGGGTACAGATACGCAGTATTTT
TRBJ1-6	TRBD1	TRBV6-5	-	CASSFETGIHNSPLHF	TGTGCCAGCAGTTTCGAGACAGGGATTCATAATTCACCCCTCCACTTT
TRBJ2-3	-	TRBV12-3/TRBV12-4	few	CASSLAASTDTQYF	TGTGCCAGCAGTTTAGCAGCTAGCACAGATACGCAGTATTTT
TRBJ1-1	-	TRBV14	few	CASSQEVPGYTEAFF	TGTGCCAGCAGCCAAGAGGTACCGGGGTACACTGAAGCTTTCTTT
TRBJ2-1	TRBD1	TRBV9	-	CASSVGGTGKVNEQFF	TGTGCCAGCAGCGTAGGAGGGACAGGGAAGGTAAATGAGCAGTTCTTC
TRBJ2-7	TRBD2	TRBV6-2/TRBV6-3	-	CASGRSSYEQYF	TGTGCTAGCGGGAGAAGCTCCTACGAGCAGTACTTC
TRBJ2-1	TRBD2	TRBV18	few	CASSNSGRASGEQFF	TGTGCCAGCTCAAACAGCGGGAGGGCTTCAGGTGAGCAGTTCTTC
TRBJ2-3	TRBD2	TRBV6-4	-	CASSPTSGTGTDTQYF	TGTGCCAGCAGTCCGACTAGCGGGACTGGGACAGATACGCAGTATTTT
TRBJ2-1	-	TRBV2	few	CASSEPGVRQFF	TGTGCCAGCAGTGAACCCGGAGTGAGGCAGTTCTTC
TRBJ2-5	-	TRBV10-3	-	CAISESPPSRPETQYF	TGTGCCATCAGTGAGTCGCCCCCGTCGAGGCCGGAGACCCAGTACTTC
TRBJ2-3	-	TRBV12-3/TRBV12-4	-	CASTQRSSTDTQYF	TGTGCCAGCACCCAGCGGTCTAGCACAGATACGCAGTATTTT
TRBJ2-1	-	TRBV12-3/TRBV12-4	-	CASSPDSNEQFF	TGTGCCAGCAGCCCGGACAGCAATGAGCAGTTCTTC
TRBJ1-2	-	TRBV9	few	CASSALPVSNYGYTF	TGTGCCAGCAGCGCCCTCCCGGTCTCTAACTATGGCTACACCTTC
TRBJ2-2	-	TRBV11-2	few	CASSLDRAANTGELFF	TGTGCCAGCAGCTTAGACAGGGCGGCGAACACCGGGGAGCTGTTTTTT
TRBJ1-1	-	TRBV4-1	-	CASSHTEFSNTEAFF	TGCGCCAGCAGCCATACAGAGTTTTCAAACACTGAAGCTTTCTTT
TRBJ2-1	-	TRBV3-1	-	CASSQLARYNEQFF	TGTGCCAGCAGCCAACTAGCGAGATACAATGAGCAGTTCTTC
TRBJ2-2	-	TRBV9	-	CASSPRLTQWTADTGELFF	TGTGCCAGCAGCCCACGTTTAACGCAGTGGACGGCTGACACCGGGGAGCTGTTTTTT
TRBJ1-2	-	TRBV7-9	-	CASSLGLAYGYTF	TGTGCCAGCAGCTTAGGTTTAGCGTATGGCTACACCTTC
TRBJ2-7	-	TRBV9	once	CASSSGPNYEQYF	TGTGCCAGCAGCTCGGGACCGAACTACGAGCAGTACTTC
TRBJ1-5	TRBD1	TRBV5-6	once	CARSLGQGGQPQHF	TGTGCCAGAAGCTTGGGACAGGGCGGTCAGCCCCAGCATTTT
TRBJ2-7	TRBD1	TRBV2	-	CARSHPGQDLYEQYF	TGTGCCAGATCACACCCGGGACAGGACCTGTACGAGCAGTACTTC
TRBJ2-7	-	TRBV4-1	-	CASSHPPGSGYEQYF	TGCGCCAGCAGCCACCCCCCAGGGTCGGGCTACGAGCAGTACTTC
TRBJ2-7	-	TRBV5-5	-	CASSLSYVYSYEQYF	TGTGCCAGCAGCTTATCGTACGTTTACTCCTACGAGCAGTACTTC
TRBJ2-1	TRBD2	TRBV11-2	-	CASSLDGLASRLEQQFF	TGTGCCAGCAGCTTAGACGGACTAGCATCTAGGCTTGAGCAGCAGTTCTTC
TRBJ1-2	-	TRBV20-1	-	CSAGQRPLTSYGYTF	TGCAGTGCAGGCCAGCGCCCCCTTACTAGCTATGGCTACACCTTC
TRBJ2-5	TRBD1	TRBV5-1	-	CASSLHRGETQYF	TGCGCCAGCAGCTTGCACAGGGGGGAGACCCAGTACTTC
TRBJ1-1	TRBD1	TRBV7-8	few	CASRHPQGNPMNTEAFF	TGTGCCAGCAGACACCCACAGGGGAATCCTATGAACACTGAAGCTTTCTTT
TRBJ2-7	TRBD1	TRBV29-1	-	CSVTGDRSYEQYF	TGCAGCGTAACCGGGGACAGGTCCTACGAGCAGTACTTC
TRBJ1-1	-	TRBV9	few	CASSLRQNTEAFF	TGTGCCAGCAGCCTGCGACAGAACACTGAAGCTTTCTTT
TRBJ2-5	-	TRBV28	-	CASRRGGETQYF	TGTGCCAGCAGGCGGGGTGGAGAGACCCAGTACTTC
TRBJ2-7	-	TRBV5-1	many	CASSFDVGQASYEQYF	TGCGCCAGCAGCTTCGATGTAGGGCAGGCCTCCTACGAGCAGTACTTC
TRBJ2-7	-	TRBV2	-	CASIGRGSSYEQYF	TGTGCCAGCATAGGACGGGGGTCCTCCTACGAGCAGTACTTC
TRBJ1-2	-	TRBV12-3/TRBV12-4	-	CASSFGQPKSYGYTF	TGTGCCAGCAGTTTTGGACAACCGAAGTCTTATGGCTACACCTTC
TRBJ1-4	TRBD1	TRBV2	-	CASRQGWATNEKLFF	TGTGCCAGCAGACAGGGGTGGGCAACTAATGAAAAACTGTTTTTT